Listed below are T cell receptor beta chains from one sample, sequenced in a study of cytomegalovirus exposure and HLA in healthy donors. Assay: immunoSEQ multiplex PCR; the TCRdb copy retains only in-frame clones and omits some. The table shows tens of thousands of clones, with 85% to 95% occurring only once. Sequencing was carried out using PBMCs. The receptors were gathered from a young woman in good health and CMV-seronegative. Each CDR3 is given with its conserved first and last residue. A D gene is named only where the DNA matches it firmly. The listing skips clone size in some rows; elsewhere it reads once, few, many or a size class.

>TRBV6-6|TRBJ1-5|-|TRBD1
CASSYPGQGNQPQHF
TGTGCCAGCAGTTATCCGGGACAGGGGAATCAGCCCCAGCATTTT
>TRBV27|TRBJ2-2|-|TRBD2
CASSFLLAGGPYGELFF
TGTGCCAGCAGTTTCCTACTAGCGGGGGGGCCATACGGGGAGCTGTTTTTT
>TRBV2|TRBJ1-1|-|TRBD1
CASSAGLAGGNTEAFF
TGTGCCAGCAGTGCGGGATTGGCAGGGGGGAACACTGAAGCTTTCTTT
>TRBV7-9|TRBJ1-5|-|-
CASSRDRGNQPQHF
TGTGCCAGCAGCCGGGACCGGGGGAATCAGCCCCAGCATTTT
>TRBV28|TRBJ1-4|-|-
CASSFGGSGSEKLFF
TGTGCCAGCAGCTTTGGGGGGTCGGGGTCTGAAAAACTGTTTTTT
>TRBV19|TRBJ2-7|-|TRBD1
CASSPWTGVVYEQYF
TGTGCCAGTAGTCCTTGGACAGGTGTAGTCTACGAGCAGTACTTC
>TRBV2|TRBJ1-3|-|-
CASSSSGGSGNTIYF
TGTGCCAGCAGTTCTTCTGGAGGTTCTGGAAACACCATATATTTT
>TRBV2|TRBJ1-5|-|-
CASRTHPQPQHF
TGTGCCAGCAGGACACACCCTCAGCCCCAGCATTTT
>TRBV6-5|TRBJ1-2|few|TRBD1
CASRPGTGSGYTF
TGTGCCAGCAGACCCGGGACAGGGAGCGGCTACACCTTC
>TRBV19|TRBJ1-5|-|TRBD1
CASSQYRDRVDQPQHF
TGTGCCAGTAGCCAATACCGGGACAGGGTGGATCAGCCCCAGCATTTT
>TRBV9|TRBJ2-7|-|-
CASSVATGSSYEQYF
TGTGCCAGCAGCGTAGCTACAGGGAGCTCCTACGAGCAGTACTTC
>TRBV14|TRBJ2-3|-|TRBD1
CASSRLYLTGGPDTQYF
TGTGCCAGCAGCCGTCTCTACCTCACAGGGGGTCCAGATACACAGTATTTT
>TRBV5-5|TRBJ1-1|-|TRBD1
CASSGTAGGGAFF
TGTGCCAGCAGCGGTACCGCAGGGGGCGGTGCTTTCTTT
>TRBV6-5|TRBJ1-6|-|TRBD1
CASRLQGKNSPLHF
TGTGCCAGCAGGCTACAGGGGAAGAATTCACCCCTCCACTTT
>TRBV28|TRBJ1-2|-|-
CASNSGDLGYTF
TGTGCCAGCAATAGCGGGGACCTTGGCTACACCTTC
>TRBV2|TRBJ1-5|-|-
CASSEALRANQPQHF
TGTGCCAGCAGTGAAGCGCTCAGGGCTAATCAGCCCCAGCATTTT
>TRBV6-6|TRBJ2-7|-|-
CASSYSKSGLEQYF
TGTGCCAGCAGTTACTCGAAGAGCGGTCTTGAGCAGTACTTC
>TRBV30|TRBJ1-2|-|-
CAWTIQGIGYGYTF
TGTGCCTGGACTATCCAGGGGATCGGCTATGGCTACACCTTC
>TRBV4-3|TRBJ2-3|-|-
CASSQDGGRDTQYF
TGCGCCAGCAGCCAAGACGGGGGGCGGGATACGCAGTATTTT
>TRBV7-9|TRBJ1-2|-|TRBD1
CASSLPRTGEIVRGYTF
TGTGCCAGCAGCTTACCCAGGACAGGGGAAATAGTCCGTGGCTACACCTTC
>TRBV5-1|TRBJ1-3|-|TRBD1
CASSPDRGQGNTIYF
TGCGCCAGCAGCCCGGACAGGGGGCAAGGAAACACCATATATTTT
>TRBV29-1|TRBJ1-2|-|-
CSVGGEGDYGYTF
TGCAGCGTTGGAGGGGAGGGGGACTATGGCTACACCTTC
>TRBV5-5|TRBJ2-1|-|-
CASTLNGVRQFF
TGTGCCAGCACCTTGAACGGGGTTAGGCAGTTCTTC
>TRBV7-2|TRBJ1-3|-|TRBD1
CASSPQTGLGNTIYF
TGTGCCAGCAGCCCCCAGACAGGGCTAGGAAACACCATATATTTT
>TRBV7-9|TRBJ1-4|-|-
CASSSGAANEKLFF
TGTGCCAGCAGCTCAGGGGCCGCTAATGAAAAACTGTTTTTT
>TRBV30|TRBJ1-5|-|-
CAWSVPRGYLPQHF
TGTGCCTGGAGTGTACCAAGGGGTTATTTGCCCCAGCATTTT
>TRBV10-3|TRBJ1-4|-|-
CAISEGHNEKLFF
TGTGCCATCAGTGAGGGACATAATGAAAAACTGTTTTTT
>TRBV29-1|TRBJ2-5|few|TRBD1
CSARQGLETQYF
TGCAGCGCCCGACAGGGGTTGGAGACCCAGTACTTC
>TRBV5-1|TRBJ1-1|few|TRBD1
CASSPQGAGRNTEAFF
TGCGCCAGCAGCCCACAGGGGGCAGGGAGGAACACTGAAGCTTTCTTT
>TRBV6-1|TRBJ2-2|-|TRBD2
CASSAGRTSGVLVAGELFF
TGTGCCAGCAGTGCCGGCCGGACTAGCGGGGTTCTGGTGGCGGGGGAGCTGTTTTTT
>TRBV2|TRBJ2-1|-|TRBD1
CASNHGTGSYNEQFF
TGTGCCAGCAACCACGGGACAGGCTCCTACAATGAGCAGTTCTTC
>TRBV18|TRBJ1-4|-|TRBD1
CASSTQGFGANEKLFF
TGTGCCAGCTCAACACAGGGGTTCGGAGCTAATGAAAAACTGTTTTTT
>TRBV2|TRBJ2-2|-|TRBD2
CASNGGGATGGELFF
TGTGCCAGCAACGGCGGGGGGGCAACGGGCGGGGAGCTGTTTTTT
>TRBV28|TRBJ1-1|-|TRBD1
CASSLGQVGAFF
TGTGCCAGCAGTTTAGGACAGGTCGGAGCTTTCTTT
>TRBV30|TRBJ2-1|-|-
CAWSVSAGNNEQFF
TGTGCCTGGAGTGTATCGGCAGGTAACAATGAGCAGTTCTTC
>TRBV6-1|TRBJ1-1|-|-
CASSEGDLPSGNTEAFF
TGTGCCAGCAGTGAAGGTGACCTACCCTCGGGAAACACTGAAGCTTTCTTT
>TRBV30|TRBJ1-2|-|-
CAWSSQFYGYTF
TGTGCCTGGAGTTCCCAGTTCTATGGCTACACCTTC
>TRBV6-1|TRBJ1-6|-|-
CASSEAITGINSPLHF
TGTGCCAGCAGTGAAGCCATAACAGGGATCAATTCACCCCTCCACTTT
>TRBV15|TRBJ2-7|-|-
CATSRDPGTPGYEQYF
TGTGCCACCAGCAGAGATCCGGGGACTCCAGGGTACGAGCAGTACTTC
>TRBV11-2|TRBJ2-2|few|-
CASQRRGRNTGELFF
TGTGCCAGCCAACGTCGGGGGAGGAACACCGGGGAGCTGTTTTTT
>TRBV7-7|TRBJ2-7|-|TRBD2
CASSLFAGGSYEQYF
TGTGCTAGCAGCTTATTCGCGGGGGGCTCCTACGAGCAGTACTTC
>TRBV6-5|TRBJ2-3|-|-
CASSYSRDYTHTQYF
TGTGCCAGCAGTTACTCGAGGGATTATACGCATACGCAGTATTTT
>TRBV4-1|TRBJ2-6|-|-
CASSQERDFSGANVLTF
TGCGCCAGCAGCCAAGAGAGGGATTTCTCTGGGGCCAACGTCCTGACTTTC
>TRBV7-9|TRBJ1-1|-|-
CASSSVATEAFF
TGTGCCAGCAGCTCGGTCGCCACTGAAGCTTTCTTT